This T cell receptor (beta chain) was profiled in a study of blood T cell repertoires in COVID-19. Whole-study context: PBMCs, B-cell-depleted T cells, or T cells provided the cDNA or gDNA that made up the material.

Unmatched junction bases numbered 10, after V lost 3 bases and J lost 5 bases. This CDR3 is built from 16 residues. Germline CDR1 is MGHRA and CDR2 is YSYEKL. In its sample, this clone was seen a few times. Clones were sequenced by immunoSEQ multiplex PCR, and TCRdb holds only the in-frame ones, with some missing. The sample yields about 43,000 clones, 87% seen once. The specimen sequenced was peripheral blood. The chain links TRBV4-1 to TRBJ2-1; 7 bases line up with TRBD2. The receptor was isolated from a man in his 60s with active COVID-19. In DNA form, the CDR3 reads TGCGCCAGCAGCCAGGAGATTGGCGGGGGAAACAATGAGCAGTTCTTC. Translation: CASSQEIGGGNNEQFF.